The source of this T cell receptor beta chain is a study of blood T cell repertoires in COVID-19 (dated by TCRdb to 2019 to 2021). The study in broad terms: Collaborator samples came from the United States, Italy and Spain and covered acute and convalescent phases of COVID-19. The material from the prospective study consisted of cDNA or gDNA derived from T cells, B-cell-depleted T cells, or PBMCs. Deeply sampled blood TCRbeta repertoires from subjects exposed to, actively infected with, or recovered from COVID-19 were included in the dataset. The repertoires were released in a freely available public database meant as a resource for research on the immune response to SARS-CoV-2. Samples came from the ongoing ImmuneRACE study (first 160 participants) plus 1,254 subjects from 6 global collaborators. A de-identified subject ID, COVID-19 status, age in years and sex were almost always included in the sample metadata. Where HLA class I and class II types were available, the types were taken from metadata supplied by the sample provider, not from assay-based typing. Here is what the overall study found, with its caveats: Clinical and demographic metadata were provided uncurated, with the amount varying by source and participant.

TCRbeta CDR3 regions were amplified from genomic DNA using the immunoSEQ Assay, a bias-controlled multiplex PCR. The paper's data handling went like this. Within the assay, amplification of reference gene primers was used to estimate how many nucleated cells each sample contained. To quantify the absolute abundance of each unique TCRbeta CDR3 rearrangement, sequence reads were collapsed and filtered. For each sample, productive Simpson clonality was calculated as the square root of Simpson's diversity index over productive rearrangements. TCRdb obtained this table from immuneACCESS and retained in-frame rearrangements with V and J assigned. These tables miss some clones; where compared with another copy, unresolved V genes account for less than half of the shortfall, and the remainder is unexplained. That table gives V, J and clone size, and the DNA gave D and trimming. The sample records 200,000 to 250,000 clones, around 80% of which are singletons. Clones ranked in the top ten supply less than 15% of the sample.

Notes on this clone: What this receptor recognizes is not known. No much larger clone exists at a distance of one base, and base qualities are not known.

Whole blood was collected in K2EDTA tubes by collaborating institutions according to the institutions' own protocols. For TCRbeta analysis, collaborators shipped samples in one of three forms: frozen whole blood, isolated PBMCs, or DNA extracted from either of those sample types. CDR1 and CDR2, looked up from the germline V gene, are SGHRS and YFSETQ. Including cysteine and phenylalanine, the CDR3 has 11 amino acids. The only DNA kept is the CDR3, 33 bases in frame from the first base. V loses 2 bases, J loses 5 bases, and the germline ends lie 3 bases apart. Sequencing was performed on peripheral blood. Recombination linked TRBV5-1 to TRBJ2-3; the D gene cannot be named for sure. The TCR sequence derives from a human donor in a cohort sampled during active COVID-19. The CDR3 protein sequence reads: CASSLLDTQYF. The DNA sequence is TGCGCCAGCAGCTTACTAGATACGCAGTATTTT.